Below are 8 T cell receptor beta chains sequenced from a single sample in a study of blood T cell repertoires in COVID-19 (dated by TCRdb to the early 2020s). Library generation was performed with the immunoSEQ multiplex PCR assay. TCRdb retrieved this table from immuneACCESS and kept in-frame rearrangements only. Not all clones are present; in checked studies, unresolved V genes account for under half, and no reason is known for the remainder. The sample table records approximately 130,000 clones; approximately 85% of these occur just once. The top ten hold approximately 4% of the sample. The sequencing sample was made of peripheral blood. These receptors all stem from a human donor in a cohort sampled during active COVID-19.

This chain joins TRBV11-1 and TRBJ1-1; D gene ambiguous. Per germline, CDR1 SGHAT and CDR2 FQDESV (reference sequence). V lost 3 bases and J lost 4, with 18 bases in between. This CDR3 has 16 amino acids. CDR3 loop: CASSFRSKLRSTEAFF. Written as DNA, the CDR3 is TGTGCCAGCAGCTTTCGGTCGAAACTTAGAAGCACTGAAGCTTTCTTT.

The chain joins TRBV9 to TRBJ2-3; the match to TRBD2 covers 7 bases. The V gene end was trimmed by 0 bases and the J gene end by 5 bases; junction bases not matched to a gene: 9. CDR3 length: 16 residues. In germline, CDR1 is SGDLS, CDR2 YYNGEE. CDR3: CASSVGQAGRVDTQYF. The CDR3 region has the DNA TGTGCCAGCAGCGTAGGACAAGCGGGACGTGTAGATACGCAGTATTTT.

In this sample, this clone turned up a few times. J is TRBJ1-2 and V is TRBV5-1, with TRBD1 matching 7 bases. From germline, CDR1 is SGHRS and CDR2 YFSETQ. Losses at the gene ends were 0 bases for V and 6 bases for J; bases not matched to a gene: 11. CDR3 length: 16 residues. The CDR3 nucleotides read TGCGCCAGCAGCTTGGGTATGGGACAGAAAAGCGATGGCTACACCTTC. Its translation: CASSLGMGQKSDGYTF. The full variable domain, rest sourced from reference TRBV5-1 and TRBJ1-2, is KAGVTQTPRYLIKTRGQQVTLSCSPISGHRSVSWYQQTPGQGLQFLFEYFSETQRNKGNFPGRFSGRQFSNSRSEMNVSTLELGDSALYLCASSLGMGQKSDGYTFGSGTRLTVV.

The rearrangement links TRBV4-3 to TRBJ1-2; the match to TRBD1 covers 7 bases. The V gene's germline CDR1 is LGHNA and CDR2 YSLEER. V lost 4 bases, J lost 2 bases, and 4 bases stayed unmatched. The CDR3 runs 14 residues. Written as DNA, the CDR3 is TGCGCCAGCAGCCCCGACAGGGTAAACTATGGCTACACCTTC. Amino acid sequence: CASSPDRVNYGYTF.

The rearrangement uses TRBV5-5 and TRBJ1-1; D is undetermined. Germline assignment: CDR1 SGHKS and CDR2 YYEKEE (reference sequence). This CDR3 region has 13 residues. Trimming stripped 5 bases from V and 4 bases from J, with 12 bases between. The DNA for the CDR3 is TGTGCCAGCAGTGCAGGAACCACCACTGAAGCTTTCTTT. This codes for CASSAGTTTEAFF. Combining the CDR3 with reference TRBV5-5 and TRBJ1-1 gives the whole variable domain DAGVTQSPTHLIKTRGQQVTLRCSPISGHKSVSWYQQVLGQGPQFIFQYYEKEERGRGNFPDRFSARQFPNYSSELNVNALLLGDSALYLCASSAGTTTEAFFGQGTRLTVV.

In this sample, this clone turned up once. The chain combines TRBV5-4 with TRBJ2-1, with 7 bases fitting TRBD2. The J segment lost 3 bases and the V segment lost 10 bases, leaving 16 bases of the junction unmatched. Germline V gives CDR1 SGHNT, CDR2 YYREEE (reference sequence). The CDR3 spans 16 residues. The DNA for the CDR3 is TGTGCCGTGCCGGGGGAAAGCGGGGCCAACTACAATGAGCAGTTCTTC. Its protein product is CAVPGESGANYNEQFF.

This chain links TRBV2 with TRBJ2-2; 8 nucleotides line up with TRBD2. V was clipped by 3 bases and J by 5 bases; unmatched bases: 17. Germline loops: CDR1 SNHLY, CDR2 FYNNEI. This CDR3 spans 19 amino acids. DNA of the CDR3: TGTGCCAGCAGTGAGGCCGGGACTAGGCTTATGTCATTAACCGGGGAGCTGTTTTTT. It is translated as CASSEAGTRLMSLTGELFF.

V is TRBV11-2 and J is TRBJ1-2; D gene uncertain. Germline V gene lookup returns CDR1 SGHAT and CDR2 FQNNGV. The CDR3 is 13 amino acids. The V gene lost 4 bases and the J gene lost 8 bases, with 14 bases spanning the gap. In DNA, the CDR3 is TGTGCCAGCAGCTATTACGAGGTCGGCGGCTACACCTTC. Amino acid sequence: CASSYYEVGGYTF.